This T cell receptor (beta chain) was profiled in a study of CD8 T cells in ankylosing spondylitis. Study observations and caveats: A number of the motif variants had already been described in reactive arthritis synovial fluid and blood. The authors reported significant enrichment of disease-linked clones in matched ankylosing spondylitis synovial fluid. Within peripheral blood, clones linked to disease were CD8+ and relatively rare.

Trimming removed 4 bases from V and 5 bases from J; junction bases left unmatched: 6. The length of the CDR3 is 15 residues. CDR1 MNHNS and CDR2 SASEGT come from the germline V gene. Library preparation for TCR beta used quantitative 5'-RACE with molecular barcodes. Via MiXCR, TCRdb re-called the 5' RACE reads, giving one row per CDR3 protein. The table includes fewer than 400,000 distinct CDR3 sequences, about 14% detected once. This clonotype has just a few counts. Its antigen remains unidentified. The source of this sequence is a male donor with ankylosing spondylitis or in good health (not recorded which). Sequenced: blood, either unsorted or a sorted T cell fraction (not recorded which). The V call is TRBV6-1, the J call TRBJ2-5, with TRBD2 matching over 11 bases. The CDR3 DNA is TGTGCCAGCAGTGGTATCCTAGCGGGGGGCGAGACCCAGTACTTC. Translating it yields CASSGILAGGETQYF.